Presented here are 7 T cell receptor beta chains from one specimen sequenced in a study of T cell changes during pregnancy in multiple sclerosis. Clones were read by immunoSEQ multiplex PCR, and TCRdb kept only the in-frame ones, dropping some. The table records some 80,000 clones, approximately 93% of them present only once. The sequencing here drew on peripheral blood, taken in the first trimester of pregnancy. Receptors originate from a female donor with multiple sclerosis, enrolled in a pregnancy study.

The chain combines TRBV4-3 with TRBJ1-2, with D perhaps TRBD1 (5 bases). From germline, CDR1 is LGHNA and CDR2 YSLEER. Deletions cut 4 bases from V and 0 bases from J, with 15 bases between. The CDR3 is 16 residues long. This chain's CDR3 is CASSPRDSASNYGYTF. For the CDR3, the DNA is TGCGCCAGCAGCCCAAGAGACAGCGCTTCTAACTATGGCTACACCTTC.

This clone has only a few counts. The V call is TRBV7-2, the J call TRBJ1-6; 11 bases align to TRBD1. The length of the CDR3 is 19 residues. V shed 5 bases and J 5 bases; nucleotides not matched to a gene: 14. Germline V CDR1 and CDR2: SGHTA, FQGNSA. The CDR3 DNA reads TGTGCCAGCAGCCAACCGGGACAGGGGGAGACGGCGGATAATTCACCCCTCCACTTT. Protein sequence: CASSQPGQGETADNSPLHF.

CDR3 bases: TGTGCCACATCCGGGCAGGGGGCGAGCACAGATACGCAGTATTTT. Translated: CATSGQGASTDTQYF. The chain is built from TRBV10-3 and TRBJ2-3; TRBD1 agrees at 8 bases. The CDR3 is 15 residues long. Germline-derived CDR1 and CDR2 are ENHRY and SYGVKD. V lost 10 bases, J lost 0 bases, and 9 bases stayed unmatched.

V usage is TRBV5-1 and J usage is TRBJ1-2, with 10 bases aligning to TRBD1. Germline lookup yields CDR1 SGHRS and CDR2 YFSETQ. The CDR3 runs to 17 residues. The trim removed 2 bases at V and 6 bases at J, leaving 13 bases unmatched. The CDR3, as DNA: TGCGCCAGCAGCTTCGGGGACAGGGGATTGCCACACCATGGCTACACCTTC. It encodes CASSFGDRGLPHHGYTF.

J is TRBJ2-7 and V is TRBV27; 10 nucleotides match TRBD1. Germline loops: CDR1 MNHEY, CDR2 SMNVEV (reference sequence). The CDR3 length is 14 residues. The V and J ends lost 5 bases and 3 bases, in that order; junction bases with no gene match: 4. CDR3 coding DNA: TGTGCCAGCAGTCCCCGGACAGGGGGCTACGAGCAGTACTTC. Translation: CASSPRTGGYEQYF.

This chain uses TRBV19 with TRBJ2-1, with D perhaps TRBD1 (6 bases). CDR1 and CDR2 (germline): LNHDA, SQIVND (reference sequence). V lost 10 bases and J 7 bases, leaving 17 bases between the germline ends. This CDR3 contains 13 residues. The CDR3: CATGRGLGNEQFF. CDR3 nucleotide sequence: TGTGCCACAGGCAGGGGATTAGGGAATGAGCAGTTCTTC.

The chain combines TRBV14 with TRBJ2-7, with 7 bases matching TRBD1. V gave up 4 bases and J gave up 9 bases; unmatched junction bases: 6. This CDR3 is built from 12 residues. Germline V gene data show CDR1 as SGHDN and CDR2 as FVKESK. The CDR3: CASSLRQGRQYF. The CDR3 nucleotides are TGTGCCAGCAGCCTCCGACAGGGAAGGCAGTACTTC.